This T cell receptor (beta chain) was identified in a study of cytomegalovirus exposure and HLA in healthy donors. The V segment lost 4 bases and the J segment 5 bases; nucleotides outside the gene matches: 1. Germline V gives CDR1 MNHEY, CDR2 SVGAGI. The CDR3 has 13 amino acids. The PCR was carried out with 60 Vbeta primers and 13 Jbeta primers. Here immunoSEQ multiplex PCR was the method, and the copy in TCRdb shows in-frame clones only, minus some. The sample holds roughly 80,000 clones, roughly two thirds seen once. A word on this clone: The antigen remains unidentified.

Findings of the study overall: Cytomegalovirus-associated TCR beta chains were listed, numbering 164. In a later analysis, HLA-associated beta chains showed higher expansion and lower generation probabilities than comparable chains.

What was sequenced was PBMCs. The receptor was isolated from a woman aged 50 to 65 in good health and CMV-seropositive. The V gene is TRBV6-5, the J gene TRBJ2-5, with 10 nucleotides matching TRBD1. As DNA, the CDR3 is TGTGCCAGCAGTTGGACAGGGGGGGAGACCCAGTACTTC. This sequence encodes CASSWTGGETQYF.